This is a list of T cell receptor beta chains from one sample in a study of T cells in Graves' hyperthyroidism and ophthalmopathy. MiXCR, run by TCRdb on the multiplex PCR reads, gives a single entry per CDR3 protein. The sample gives about 350,000 distinct CDR3 sequences, over 11% of which show up once; 20% to 25% is in the top ten. Material for sequencing was blood. Every receptor here comes from a woman aged 25-40 years with Graves' hyperthyroidism. The CDR3 runs from the conserved cysteine through the conserved F or W.

j_call | v_call | cdr3_length | cdr3_aa
TRBJ1-4 | TRBV20-1 | 15 | CSASAPGQPNEKLFF
TRBJ2-5 | TRBV9 | 13 | CASSVDPQETQYF
TRBJ2-5 | TRBV5-6 | 15 | CASSLVKAGVETQYF
TRBJ2-2 | TRBV6-2/TRBV6-3 | 13 | CASSVGLTGELFF
TRBJ2-3 | TRBV3-1 | 13 | CASSHSFYDTQYF
TRBJ1-6 | TRBV3-1 | 13 | CASSQDPGSPLHF
TRBJ2-2 | TRBV28 | 14 | CASCPHRGTGELFF
TRBJ2-6 | TRBV3-1 | 16 | CASSQGTGGGANVLTF
TRBJ2-2 | TRBV6-4 | 15 | CASRGLAGAPGELFF
TRBJ1-5 | TRBV4-3 | 16 | CASSQDDTGVDQPQHF
TRBJ2-7 | TRBV6-1 | 14 | CASSRTGPPYEQYF
TRBJ2-1 | TRBV10-3 | 14 | CAIRGGLAGDEQFF
TRBJ2-1 | TRBV7-9 | 16 | CASSASLAGGFNEQFF
TRBJ1-5 | TRBV19 | 14 | CASSIWGPNQPQHF
TRBJ2-5 | TRBV29-1 | 14 | CSVDGGPVSETQYF
TRBJ2-1 | TRBV20-1 | 13 | CSAPRTVNNEQFF
TRBJ2-2 | TRBV29-1 | 18 | CSVPLNFQGATDTGELFF
TRBJ2-7 | TRBV27 | 14 | CASSLSVTGREQYF
TRBJ1-5 | TRBV12-3/TRBV12-4 | 15 | CASSPPGTGAQPQHF
TRBJ2-7 | TRBV6-1 | 19 | CASVEAAGYSKTLSYEQYF
TRBJ2-1 | TRBV6-1 | 13 | CASSDGVVGEQFF
TRBJ1-3 | TRBV3-1 | 15 | CASRTAQGAGNTIYF
TRBJ2-1 | TRBV6-1 | 16 | CASRRTGTSGPNEQFF
TRBJ2-1 | TRBV6-1 | 13 | CASSETSLNEQFF
TRBJ2-1 | TRBV18 | 16 | CASSPRRGQGSNEQFF
TRBJ2-7 | TRBV11-2 | 14 | CASSSMTSGYEQYF
TRBJ1-5 | TRBV7-2 | 15 | CASSLAANSNQPQHF
TRBJ2-3 | TRBV20-1 | 16 | CSATEASRRSTDTQYF
TRBJ2-2 | TRBV3-1 | 17 | CASSPRGRYSGTGELFF
TRBJ1-1 | TRBV7-3 | 13 | CASSLIRGTEAFF
TRBJ1-1 | TRBV11-1 | 16 | CASSHLRAAGDTEAFF
TRBJ2-5 | TRBV20-1 | 13 | CSAGGLRGQTQYF
TRBJ1-6 | TRBV20-1 | 18 | CSARFGTSIGSYNSPLHF
TRBJ2-1 | TRBV11-2 | 14 | CASSMGLAYNEQFF
TRBJ2-1 | TRBV7-2 | 15 | CASSRAAGGNPQQFF
TRBJ2-7 | TRBV12-3/TRBV12-4 | 14 | CASSDGTSGYEQYF
TRBJ2-5 | TRBV5-5 | 14 | CASSSTGTQETQYF